This TCR beta chain came from a study of CD8 T cells in Susac syndrome. RNA totalling about 0.5 to 1 ug underwent reverse transcription with random hexamers. It was immunoSEQ multiplex PCR that amplified TCR beta CDR3 across 54 Vbeta and 13 Jbeta. A single record per CDR3 protein comes from TCRdb applying MiXCR to the immunoSEQ multiplex PCR reads. Of about 300,000 distinct CDR3 sequences listed, over 75% are singletons. Isolation of CD8+ and CD4+ T cells was performed negatively, whereas enrichment of TEMRA cells was done by FACS. Trimming shortened V by 3 bases and J by 4 bases, and 11 bases separated the two germline ends. Germline CDR1 reads SGHKS; CDR2 reads YYEKEE (reference sequence). CDR3 length: 14 amino acids.

Sequencing was done on a sample of CD8+ T cells from PBMCs. The gene calls are TRBV5-5 and TRBJ1-3; TRBD1 might be the D (6 bases). This clonotype was sampled from a human donor with multiple sclerosis. The CDR3 loop is CASSWDTAGNTIYF. The CDR3 nucleotides are TGTGCCAGCAGCTGGGACACCGCCGGAAACACCATATATTTT.